Listed below are T cell receptor beta chains from one sample, sequenced in a study of CD8+ T cells in alopecia areata. This table comes from immunoSEQ multiplex PCR, and its TCRdb copy is limited to in-frame clones, with some not included. This table has roughly 250,000 clones, 67% appearing once. The sample consisted of CD4+ T cells sorted from blood, taken at week 0. The receptors derive from a human donor with alopecia areata. Each CDR3 is given with its conserved first and last residue. D genes are given only for firm matches. Size is stated for part of the rows, as once, few or many counts, or as a class when the clone is expanded.

>TRBJ1-2|-|TRBV5-1|few
CASTEDGNYGYTF
TGCGCCAGTACAGAGGACGGGAACTATGGCTACACCTTC
>TRBJ1-2|-|TRBV7-8|-
CASQSRGAGGYTF
TGTGCCAGCCAGTCTAGAGGGGCCGGGGGCTACACCTTC
>TRBJ2-7|-|TRBV18|few
CASSPTGQVYEQYF
TGTGCCAGCTCACCGACCGGGCAGGTTTACGAGCAGTACTTC
>TRBJ2-1|-|TRBV27|-
CASSPAPRSGEQFF
TGTGCCAGCAGTCCAGCCCCGAGGAGCGGGGAGCAGTTCTTC
>TRBJ1-3|-|TRBV9|few
CASSVTDVGNTIYF
TGTGCCAGCAGCGTGACGGATGTTGGAAACACCATATATTTT
>TRBJ2-5|-|TRBV5-1|-
CASSLRGGETQYF
TGCGCCAGCAGCTTGCGAGGGGGTGAGACCCAGTACTTC
>TRBJ1-2|-|TRBV6-5|once
CASTLGANYGYTF
TGTGCCAGCACCTTGGGTGCTAACTATGGCTACACCTTC
>TRBJ2-5|-|TRBV2|-
CASSESRGGETQYF
TGTGCCAGCAGTGAAAGCAGGGGTGGAGAGACCCAGTACTTC
>TRBJ2-7|-|TRBV5-6|-
CASSLLVGAGSYEQYF
TGTGCCAGCAGCTTGTTGGTAGGGGCCGGCTCCTACGAGCAGTACTTC
>TRBJ1-5|-|TRBV6-6|-
CASTPLGGQPQHF
TGTGCCAGCACCCCTTTGGGTGGTCAGCCCCAGCATTTT
>TRBJ2-5|TRBD2|TRBV18|-
CASSPPTSGGQETQYF
TGTGCCAGCTCACCACCTACTAGCGGAGGCCAAGAGACCCAGTACTTC
>TRBJ1-2|-|TRBV6-5|-
CASSPPGSDGYTF
TGTGCCAGCAGCCCCCCAGGGTCGGATGGCTACACCTTC
>TRBJ1-1|TRBD1|TRBV5-4|few
CASSKRQGFTEAFF
TGTGCCAGCAGCAAACGACAGGGTTTCACTGAAGCTTTCTTT
>TRBJ2-1|-|TRBV10-3|-
CAISGWGASYNEQFF
TGTGCCATCAGTGGCTGGGGGGCCTCCTACAATGAGCAGTTCTTC
>TRBJ1-2|-|TRBV29-1|-
CSVEGPGDTF
TGCAGCGTCGAGGGGCCTGGAGACACCTTC
>TRBJ2-7|TRBD1|TRBV30|-
CAWSLGQGHDEQYF
TGTGCCTGGAGTCTCGGACAGGGGCACGACGAGCAGTACTTC
>TRBJ2-7|TRBD1|TRBV7-9|-
CASSLGTGFHEQYF
TGTGCCAGCAGCTTAGGGACAGGGTTCCACGAGCAGTACTTC
>TRBJ1-1|-|TRBV4-1|once
CASSPRGSDTEAFF
TGCGCCAGCAGCCCCAGGGGTTCGGACACTGAAGCTTTCTTT
>TRBJ1-1|-|TRBV2|few
CASSLINTEAFF
TGTGCCAGCAGTCTCATCAACACTGAAGCTTTCTTT
>TRBJ2-7|-|TRBV5-4|few
CASSLDSHEQYF
TGTGCCAGCAGCTTGGACTCCCACGAGCAGTACTTC
>TRBJ2-7|-|TRBV5-1|-
CASSLGHIETYEQYF
TGCGCCAGCAGCTTGGGTCACATTGAGACCTACGAGCAGTACTTC
>TRBJ2-1|TRBD2|TRBV9|few
CASSARLAGGAEQFF
TGTGCCAGCAGCGCCCGCCTAGCGGGGGGGGCTGAGCAGTTCTTC
>TRBJ1-6|-|TRBV15|-
CATSRDSGWGSPLHF
TGTGCCACCAGCAGAGATTCCGGGTGGGGTTCACCCCTCCACTTT
>TRBJ2-2|-|TRBV30|-
CAWNSGSYTGELFF
TGTGCCTGGAATTCGGGATCATACACCGGGGAGCTGTTTTTT
>TRBJ2-3|-|TRBV5-6|-
CASSLLRGSTDTQYF
TGTGCCAGCAGCTTGCTCCGGGGAAGCACAGATACGCAGTATTTT
>TRBJ1-1|-|TRBV5-1|-
CASSPTAGPNTEAFF
TGCGCCAGCAGCCCGACGGCAGGACCGAACACTGAAGCTTTCTTT
>TRBJ1-2|-|TRBV25-1|-
CASSEQGQGGYTF
TGTGCCAGCAGTGAACAGGGTCAGGGTGGCTACACCTTC
>TRBJ2-3|-|TRBV5-6|-
CASSLRGGRITDTQYF
TGTGCCAGCAGCCTGAGAGGAGGGCGCATCACAGATACGCAGTATTTT
>TRBJ2-5|-|TRBV19|-
CASSIGSETQYF
TGTGCCAGTAGTATTGGCTCTGAGACCCAGTACTTC
>TRBJ2-3|-|TRBV5-4|-
CASSSDVAPDTQYF
TGTGCCAGCAGCTCGGACGTCGCACCAGATACGCAGTATTTT
>TRBJ2-7|-|TRBV14|-
CASSQIGQRPSGEQYF
TGTGCCAGCAGCCAAATAGGACAAAGACCGTCGGGGGAGCAGTACTTC
>TRBJ2-5|-|TRBV5-1|-
CASSLAGTGKQETQYF
TGCGCCAGCAGCTTGGCCGGGACGGGTAAACAGGAGACCCAGTACTTC
>TRBJ1-2|-|TRBV30|-
CAYGGADTGYGYTF
TGTGCCTATGGGGGGGCGGACACCGGTTATGGCTACACCTTC
>TRBJ2-7|-|TRBV6-6|-
CASSSGRAYEQYF
TGTGCCAGCAGTTCGGGACGGGCCTACGAGCAGTACTTC
>TRBJ1-4|-|TRBV14|-
CASSGQLNEKLFF
TGTGCCAGCAGCGGACAGCTTAATGAAAAACTGTTTTTT
>TRBJ2-5|TRBD2|TRBV30|few
CAWGLAGIWGTQYF
TGTGCCTGGGGACTAGCGGGGATCTGGGGGACCCAGTACTTC
>TRBJ2-7|-|TRBV23-1|-
CASSQWNEQYF
TGCGCCAGCAGTCAATGGAACGAGCAGTACTTC
>TRBJ2-3|-|TRBV7-9|-
CASSLGLSTDTQYF
TGTGCCAGCAGCTTGGGGCTTAGCACAGATACGCAGTATTTT
>TRBJ1-2|-|TRBV6-1|-
CASSDGTNKGYTF
TGTGCCAGCAGTGACGGGACAAATAAGGGCTACACCTTC
>TRBJ1-5|-|TRBV29-1|-
CSVGGSNSNQPQHF
TGCAGCGTCGGGGGATCGAATAGCAATCAGCCCCAGCATTTT
>TRBJ2-3|-|TRBV7-6|once
CASSLPHTSTDTQYF
TGTGCCAGCAGCTTACCCCACACTAGCACAGATACGCAGTATTTT